Listed below are T cell receptor beta chains from one sample, sequenced in a study of blood T cell repertoires in COVID-19. Clones were sequenced by immunoSEQ multiplex PCR, and TCRdb holds only the in-frame ones, with some missing. The sample includes about 150,000 clones, around four fifths of them seen just once. The sequenced sample consisted of peripheral blood. These receptors all stem from a woman in her seventies who had recovered from COVID-19. CDR3s include the opening cysteine and the closing phenylalanine or tryptophan. Fields, in order: clone size, V gene, J gene, D gene, CDR3 protein, CDR3 DNA. A D gene is named only where the DNA matches it firmly. Rows give clone size only sometimes, using once, few, many, or a class for an expanded clone.

-	TRBV19	TRBJ2-6	TRBD1	CASSRDRSSGANVLTF	TGTGCCAGTAGTAGGGACAGATCCTCTGGGGCCAACGTCCTGACTTTC
-	TRBV19	TRBJ1-5	-	CASSTTGSGQPQHF	TGTGCCAGTAGTACCACAGGGAGTGGCCAGCCCCAGCATTTT
-	TRBV7-2	TRBJ2-7	-	CASSPRGAGREQYF	TGTGCCAGCAGCCCCCGGGGGGCGGGGCGGGAGCAGTACTTC
-	TRBV5-4	TRBJ2-1	TRBD1	CASSPRGQGAHEQFF	TGTGCCAGCAGTCCTCGGGGACAGGGGGCACATGAGCAGTTCTTC
-	TRBV7-9	TRBJ2-7	-	CASSSGLGGVSLYEQYF	TGTGCCAGCAGCTCGGGTTTAGGGGGTGTTAGCCTCTACGAGCAGTACTTC
-	TRBV7-2	TRBJ2-1	TRBD2	CASSLEGLPYNEQFF	TGTGCCAGCAGCTTAGAGGGACTACCCTACAATGAGCAGTTCTTC
few	TRBV10-3	TRBJ1-1	TRBD1	CATFHRDRAPNTEAFF	TGTGCCACCTTCCACCGGGACAGGGCCCCGAACACTGAAGCTTTCTTT
-	TRBV5-4	TRBJ2-3	-	CASSLEGLASDTQYF	TGTGCCAGCAGCTTGGAGGGGCTGGCCTCAGATACGCAGTATTTT
-	TRBV15	TRBJ1-5	TRBD1	CATSRDLGQGGEQPQHF	TGTGCCACCAGCAGAGATCTCGGACAGGGGGGTGAGCAGCCCCAGCATTTT
-	TRBV24-1	TRBJ2-5	-	CATSDLGQGPYQETQYF	TGTGCCACCAGTGATTTAGGGCAGGGCCCGTACCAAGAGACCCAGTACTTC
-	TRBV4-3	TRBJ2-3	-	CASSLGVAEDTQYF	TGCGCCAGCAGCCTCGGGGTAGCAGAAGATACGCAGTATTTT